These 28 T cell receptor beta chains were sequenced from one sample in a study of glioma-infiltrating T cells. TCR alpha and beta CDR3 regions were amplified from RNA using iRepertoire nested multiplex PCR. TCRdb re-analysed the multiplex PCR reads in MiXCR, keeping a single row per CDR3 protein. The sample shows about 180,000 distinct CDR3 sequences, under 55% of them seen only once. Sequences were obtained from glioma tissue, nonneoplastic brain tissue, or PBMCs (not recorded which). These receptors were collected from a human donor with low-grade glioma or glioblastoma, undergoing nonglioma brain surgery, or in good health (not recorded which).

This clonotype was counted many times. The chain uses TRBV28 and TRBJ2-7; D is ambiguous. The germline V gene encodes CDR1 MDHEN and CDR2 SYDVKM. The CDR3 contains 9 residues. V was cut by 8 bases and J by 6 bases, with 5 bases left in between. CDR3 loop: CASGTEQYF. In DNA, the CDR3 is TGTGCCAGCGGAACCGAGCAGTACTTC. The full variable domain, with the rest looked up from reference TRBV28 and TRBJ2-7, is DVKVTQSSRYLVKRTGEKVFLECVQDMDHENMFWYRQDPGLGLRLIYFSYDVKMKEKGDIPEGYSVSREKKERFSLILESASTNQTSMYLCASGTEQYFGPGTRLTVT.

This clonotype showed up just a few times. The chain has TRBV7-2 and TRBJ2-5, with D tentatively TRBD2 (5 bases). V was pared by 11 bases and J by 3 bases, with 16 bases between. The germline V gene encodes CDR1 SGHTA and CDR2 FQGNSA. This CDR3 is 13 amino acids long. The CDR3 loop reads CAAPGAAEETQYF. The CDR3 nucleotides are TGTGCCGCCCCAGGAGCGGCTGAAGAGACCCAGTACTTC. Complete variable domain (other parts from reference TRBV7-2 and TRBJ2-5): GAGVSQSPSNKVTEKGKDVELRCDPISGHTALYWYRQSLGQGLEFLIYFQGNSAPDKSGLPSDRFSAERTGGSVSTLTIQRTQQEDSAVYLCAAPGAAEETQYFGPGTRLLVL.

The chain joins TRBV4-1 to TRBJ1-2, with a possible D match to TRBD1 (5 bases). The CDR3 has 15 amino acids. CDR1 is MGHRA and CDR2 is YSYEKL in the germline V gene. V was pared by 0 bases and J by 5 bases, with 13 bases between. DNA of the CDR3: TGCGCCAGCAGCCAAGATGGGGCGGGATCTTATGGCTACACCTTC. Translating gives CASSQDGAGSYGYTF.

For this clonotype: At one of its ends the junction is not consistent with the germline gene, which may arise from a read error. The CDR3 protein is CASSKEGRGYEQYF. CDR3 DNA sequence: TGCGCCAGCAGCAAAGAGGGCAGGGGCTACGAGCAGTACTTC. V is TRBV4-1 and J is TRBJ2-7; a weak D match, TRBD1 (6 bases). Germline lookup yields CDR1 MGHRA and CDR2 YSYEKL. CDR3 size: 14 residues.

The chain is built from TRBV4-1 and TRBJ1-1, with a weak D call TRBD1 (5 bases). V was shortened by 4 bases and J by 10 bases, with 13 bases between the two germline ends. The CDR3 runs to 12 residues. The V gene's germline CDR1 is MGHRA and CDR2 YSYEKL. CDR3 loop: CASSLKLGGAFF. CDR3 sequence (DNA): TGCGCCAGCAGCCTGAAATTGGGGGGAGCTTTCTTT.

The sample holds many counts of this clonotype. The chain joins TRBV28 to TRBJ1-1; D is uncertain. CDR3 length: 12 amino acids. Germline V gene sequence: CDR1 MDHEN, CDR2 SYDVKM. The V gene lost 5 bases and the J gene lost 6 bases, with 10 bases spanning the gap. CDR3 region: CASSPTTPEAFF. The CDR3 DNA sequence: TGTGCCAGCAGTCCGACCACACCTGAAGCTTTCTTT.

As regards this clonotype: It may be a read error: a sequence one base away is much more abundant. The genes are TRBV4-2 and TRBJ2-5; 7 bases fit TRBD1. CDR1 LGHNA and CDR2 YNFKEQ come from the germline V gene. This CDR3 is built from 14 residues. The CDR3 reads CASRQETGRETQYF. CDR3 DNA: TGTGCCAGCAGACAAGAGACAGGGCGTGAGACCCAGTACTTC.

The table lists this clonotype with a few counts. A read error may explain this, as a much larger clone is one base away. The V call is TRBV20-1, the J call TRBJ2-7; TRBD1 matches 7 bases. Trimming at V came to 4 bases and at J to 0 bases, leaving 9 bases not matched to a gene. The germline V gene has CDR1 DFQATT and CDR2 SNEGSKA (reference sequence). This CDR3 has 15 amino acids. CDR3 in amino acids: CSATNPGTASYEQYF. The CDR3 nucleotides read TGCAGTGCTACTAATCCCGGGACAGCCTCCTACGAGCAGTACTTC.

The sample holds many counts of this clonotype. The chain combines TRBV29-1 with TRBJ1-1; D is uncertain. With 2 bases removed from V and 7 bases from J, the gap between germline ends came to 8 bases. The CDR3 has 11 residues. Germline values: CDR1 SQVTM, CDR2 ANQGSEA. DNA of the CDR3: TGCAGCGTTGAAAACTGGGGTGAAGCTTTCTTT. It encodes CSVENWGEAFF.

The chain is built from TRBV12-3 or TRBV12-4 and TRBJ2-7; D unclear. The V gene lost 0 bases and the J gene lost 0 bases, with 12 bases spanning the gap. CDR3 length equals 16 residues. CDR3 nucleotide sequence: TGTGCCAGCAGTTTAGCCCTTCCCTCCAGCTCCTACGAGCAGTACTTC. Translated, it gives CASSLALPSSSYEQYF.

The table lists this clonotype with a few counts. The gene calls are TRBV12-3 or TRBV12-4 and TRBJ2-7, with 10 bases lining up with TRBD2. After removal of 3 bases from V and 12 bases from J, the junction contained 5 bases not matched to a gene. The length of the CDR3 is 12 residues. This CDR3 is CASSFLAGGLYF. The CDR3 DNA sequence: TGTGCCAGCAGTTTCTTAGCGGGAGGTCTGTACTTC.

The chain employs TRBV19 and TRBJ1-5; TRBD1 might be the D (6 bases). CDR3 length equals 14 residues. Germline CDR1 LNHDA, CDR2 SQIVND (reference sequence). Between the trimmed V and J ends, which lost 5 bases and 4 bases, there was a span of 12 bases. In DNA, the CDR3 is TGTGCCAGTAGTCTCCACAGGGAAAATCAGCCCCAGCATTTT. It encodes CASSLHRENQPQHF. Using reference TRBV19 and TRBJ1-5 for the parts outside the CDR3, the full variable domain is DGGITQSPKYLFRKEGQNVTLSCEQNLNHDAMYWYRQDPGQGLRLIYYSQIVNDFQKGDIAEGYSVSREKKESFPLTVTSAQKNPTAFYLCASSLHRENQPQHFGDGTRLSIL.

In this sample, this clonotype turned up a few times. V and J are TRBV12-3 or TRBV12-4 and TRBJ2-1; 8 bases are shared with TRBD2. V shed 2 bases, J shed 2 bases, and the junction held 2 bases outside the gene matches. This CDR3 contains 15 residues. For the CDR3, the DNA is TGTGCCAGCAGTTTACAACTAGCGGCCTACAATGAGCAGTTCTTC. Translated, it gives CASSLQLAAYNEQFF.

This clonotype has a handful of counts. The J gene is TRBJ2-2, the V gene TRBV7-3; D not resolved. Germline CDR1 SGHTA, CDR2 FQGTGA. Trimming took off 2 bases at V and 1 base at J, with 5 bases between the two ends. The CDR3 contains 14 residues. CDR3 DNA sequence: TGTGCCAGCAGCTTATTCGGGAACACCGGGGAGCTGTTTTTT. It encodes CASSLFGNTGELFF. Combining the CDR3 with reference TRBV7-3 and TRBJ2-2 gives the whole variable domain GAGVSQTPSNKVTEKGKYVELRCDPISGHTALYWYRQSLGQGPEFLIYFQGTGAADDSGLPNDRFFAVRPEGSVSTLKIQRTERGDSAVYLCASSLFGNTGELFFGEGSRLTVL.

This clonotype appeared many times. The CDR3 here is CSARAIQGLNTEAFF. The DNA for the CDR3 is TGCAGTGCTAGAGCTATACAGGGATTGAACACTGAAGCTTTCTTT. V and J are TRBV20-1 and TRBJ1-1, with D possibly being TRBD1 (6 bases). Germline lookup yields CDR1 DFQATT and CDR2 SNEGSKA (reference sequence). This CDR3 contains 15 residues. Trimming left V 1 base short and J 0 bases short, with 12 bases between.

In this sample, this clonotype turned up many times. In DNA form, the CDR3 reads TGTGCCAGCAGACCCGACAGGAACACTGAAGCTTTCTTT. Its translation is CASRPDRNTEAFF. V and J are TRBV2 and TRBJ1-1; D may be TRBD1 (5 bases). The CDR3 spans 13 residues. CDR1 SNHLY and CDR2 FYNNEI come from the germline V gene. V lost 6 bases and J lost 1, with 9 bases in between. The entire variable domain, with the rest obtained from reference TRBV2 and TRBJ1-1, is as follows: EPEVTQTPSHQVTQMGQEVILRCVPISNHLYFYWYRQILGQKVEFLVSFYNNEISEKSEIFDDQFSVERPDGSNFTLKIRSTKLEDSAMYFCASRPDRNTEAFFGQGTRLTVV.

As for this clonotype: Being one base from a much bigger clone, this may be a read error. This rearrangement joins TRBV19 to TRBJ2-7; the D gene is possibly TRBD2 (6 bases). The CDR3 sequence is 13 residues long. CDR1 LNHDA and CDR2 SQIVND come from the germline V gene (reference sequence). The chain's CDR3 is CETRDSDLYEQYF. CDR3 nucleotides: TGTGAGACCCGGGACTCGGATCTATACGAGCAGTACTTC.

At least ten counts were recorded for this clonotype. The chain uses TRBV28 and TRBJ1-2, with no clear D. The CDR3 is made up of 11 amino acids. CDR1 and CDR2 from the germline V gene are MDHEN and SYDVKM. V lost 5 bases to trimming and J lost 5 bases, with 6 bases between them. The CDR3, as DNA: TGTGCCAGCAGTGCACTTTATGGCTACACCTTC. Translated, it gives CASSALYGYTF.

This clonotype appeared many times. The genes are TRBV20-1 and TRBJ2-2; 10 bases are shared with TRBD1. Looked up from germline, CDR1 is DFQATT and CDR2 is SNEGSKA (reference sequence). V shed 6 bases, J shed 6 bases, and the junction held 7 bases outside the gene matches. There are 14 residues in the CDR3. CDR3 sequence reads: CSAMTGGASGELFF. In DNA form, the CDR3 reads TGCAGTGCAATGACAGGGGGCGCGTCCGGGGAGCTGTTTTTT.

Turning to this clonotype: This may be a read error: a much more frequent sequence differs by one nucleotide. The chain joins TRBV7-8 to TRBJ2-3, with 11 bases matching TRBD2. From germline, CDR1 is SGHVS and CDR2 FQNEAQ. The CDR3 loop spans 17 amino acids. J gave up 0 bases and V 5 bases, and 7 bases lay outside the gene matches. CDR3 sequence reads: CASSRLAGWTSTDTQYF. CDR3 bases: TGTGCCAGCAGCCGACTAGCGGGATGGACTAGCACAGATACGCAGTATTTT.

This clonotype was found many times. The V and J genes are TRBV14 and TRBJ1-1; D uncertain. The V and J ends lost 2 bases and 1 base respectively, with 8 bases between them. The CDR3 sequence is 14 residues long. CDR1 and CDR2 (germline): SGHDN, FVKESK. The CDR3 nucleotides are TGTGCCAGCAGCCAAACATCAAGGAACACTGAAGCTTTCTTT. It codes for CASSQTSRNTEAFF.

In the case of this clonotype: This clone may be a read error of a much larger clone one base away. The V gene is TRBV6-1, the J gene TRBJ2-1; tentatively, D is TRBD1 (5 bases). CDR1 and CDR2 (germline): MNHNS, SASEGT. The V gene lost 5 bases and the J gene lost 7 bases, with 15 bases spanning the gap. There are 14 residues in the CDR3. CDR3 loop: CASSREARVNEQFF. The DNA of the CDR3 is TGTGCCAGCAGTAGAGAAGCCAGGGTGAATGAGCAGTTCTTC.

Comment on this clonotype: This clone may be a read error of a much larger clone one base away. This chain joins TRBV6-2 or TRBV6-3 and TRBJ2-7, with D perhaps matching TRBD2 (6 bases). This CDR3 spans 14 amino acids. The germline V gene encodes CDR1 MNHEY and CDR2 SVGEGT. The germline V and J ends were trimmed by 6 bases and 2 bases, with 14 bases remaining between them. The CDR3, as DNA: TGTGCCAGCAGAACCGGGGGAAGCCCCTACGAGCAGTACTTC. It specifies CASRTGGSPYEQYF.

For this clonotype: A much bigger clone sits one base away, suggesting this may be a read error. This chain joins TRBV11-2 and TRBJ1-3, with D unclear. Deletions cut 3 bases from V and 0 bases from J, with 9 bases between. The CDR3 runs 15 residues. Germline V gene data show CDR1 as SGHAT and CDR2 as FQNNGV. CDR3 bases: TGTGCCAGCAGCTTTAACGTCGGCTCTGGAAACACCATATATTTT. It is translated as CASSFNVGSGNTIYF.

This clonotype was seen repeatedly, ten times or more. This sequence joins TRBV20-1 and TRBJ1-1; possible D gene TRBD1, 6 bases. The CDR3 is 17 residues long. V was shortened by 4 bases and J by 5 bases, with 26 bases between the two germline ends. Germline lookup yields CDR1 DFQATT and CDR2 SNEGSKA (reference sequence). The CDR3 loop reads CSATLFGTRSWGTEAFF. For the CDR3, the DNA is TGCAGTGCTACTCTATTCGGGACAAGGTCTTGGGGGACTGAAGCTTTCTTT.

About this clonotype: This may come from a read error, since a much larger clone is one base off. The genes are TRBV2 and TRBJ2-3, with D perhaps TRBD2 (7 bases). There are 15 residues in the CDR3. CDR1 is SNHLY and CDR2 is FYNNEI in the germline V gene. The V gene lost 6 bases and the J gene lost 5 bases, with 18 bases spanning the gap. In DNA form, the CDR3 reads TGTGCCAGCAGAGGGGGGTGGGGGGGCAAAGATACGCAGTATTTT. It yields the protein CASRGGWGGKDTQYF. The full variable domain, completed using reference TRBV2 and TRBJ2-3, is EPEVTQTPSHQVTQMGQEVILRCVPISNHLYFYWYRQILGQKVEFLVSFYNNEISEKSEIFDDQFSVERPDGSNFTLKIRSTKLEDSAMYFCASRGGWGGKDTQYFGPGTRLTVL.

In its sample, this clonotype was seen once. A much larger clone differs from this one at a single base, so this may be a read error. The J gene is TRBJ2-7, the V gene TRBV7-6; tentative D call: TRBD1 (6 bases). The CDR3 is 12 amino acids. From germline, CDR1 is SGHVS and CDR2 FNYEAQ. The CDR3 loop is CASSWDNYEEYF. The CDR3 coding sequence is TGTGCCAGCAGTTGGGACAACTACGAGGAGTACTTC.

This clonotype was observed a few times. The V gene is TRBV19, the J gene TRBJ2-7, with 7 nucleotides matching TRBD2. V gave up 6 bases and J gave up 6 bases; unmatched junction bases: 5. The length of the CDR3 is 12 residues. Germline V gene sequence: CDR1 LNHDA, CDR2 SQIVND (reference sequence). The CDR3 region is CASSYGEGEQYF. DNA for the CDR3: TGTGCCAGTAGCTACGGGGAGGGCGAGCAGTACTTC.